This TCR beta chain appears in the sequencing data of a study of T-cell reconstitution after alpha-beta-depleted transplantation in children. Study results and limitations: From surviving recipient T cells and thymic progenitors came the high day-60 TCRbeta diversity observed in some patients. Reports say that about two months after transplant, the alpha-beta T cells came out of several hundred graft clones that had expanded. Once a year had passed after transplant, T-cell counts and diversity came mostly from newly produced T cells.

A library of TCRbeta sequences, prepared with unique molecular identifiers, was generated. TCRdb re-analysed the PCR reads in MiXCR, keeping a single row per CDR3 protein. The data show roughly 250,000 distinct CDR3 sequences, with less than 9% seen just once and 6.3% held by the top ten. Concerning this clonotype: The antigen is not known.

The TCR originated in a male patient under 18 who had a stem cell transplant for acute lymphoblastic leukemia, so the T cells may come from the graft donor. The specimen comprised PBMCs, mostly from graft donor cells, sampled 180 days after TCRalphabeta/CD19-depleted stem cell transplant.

CDR3 amino acids: CASSQLPRLAITNEQYF. The CDR3 nucleotides read TGCGCCAGCAGCCAACTCCCCCGACTAGCCATTACGAACGAGCAGTACTTC. The chain recombines TRBV4-1 with TRBJ2-7; 7 bases line up with TRBD2. Trimming removed 2 bases from V and 5 bases from J; junction bases left unmatched: 15. CDR3 length: 17 residues. Germline loops: CDR1 MGHRA, CDR2 YSYEKL.